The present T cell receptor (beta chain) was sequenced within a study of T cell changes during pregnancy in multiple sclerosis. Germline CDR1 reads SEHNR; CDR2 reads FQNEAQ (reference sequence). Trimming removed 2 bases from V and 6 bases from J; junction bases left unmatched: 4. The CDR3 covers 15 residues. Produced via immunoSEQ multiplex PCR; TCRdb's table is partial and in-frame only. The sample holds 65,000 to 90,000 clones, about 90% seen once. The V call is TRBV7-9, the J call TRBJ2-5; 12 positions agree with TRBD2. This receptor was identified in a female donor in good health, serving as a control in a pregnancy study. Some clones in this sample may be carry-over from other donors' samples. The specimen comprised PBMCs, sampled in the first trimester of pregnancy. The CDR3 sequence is CASSLSSGGAKTQYF. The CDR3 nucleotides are TGTGCCAGCAGCTTATCTAGCGGGGGGGCAAAGACCCAGTACTTC. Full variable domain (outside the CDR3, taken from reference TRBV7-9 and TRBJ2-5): DTGVSQNPRHKITKRGQNVTFRCDPISEHNRLYWYRQTLGQGPEFLTYFQNEAQLEKSRLLSDRFSAERPKGSFSTLEIQRTEQGDSAMYLCASSLSSGGAKTQYFGPGTRLLVL.